This T cell receptor beta chain was found in a study of blood T cell repertoires in COVID-19. The overall study: There were acute and convalescent COVID-19 samples, and they came from the United States, Italy and Spain. T cells, B-cell-depleted T cells, or PBMCs supplied cDNA or gDNA.

Participant ages covered about 18 to 100 years across about two dozen US areas. Each participant's cohort was designated according to participant-reported clinical history. Profiled with immunoSEQ multiplex PCR; TCRdb holds only in-frame clones, not every one. This sample has a few hundred thousand clones, with around four fifths found just once. With V trimmed by 1 base and J by 7 bases, 12 bases remained unmatched. CDR3 length equals 16 residues. Germline V lookup: CDR1 MNHNY, CDR2 SVGAGI (reference sequence). The chain joins TRBV6-6 to TRBJ1-2, with TRBD1 matching over 7 bases. The sequence was obtained from a man aged 35-49 years who had recovered from COVID-19. The sample comprised PBMCs or T cells enriched from blood (not recorded which). As DNA, the CDR3 is TGTGCCAGCAGTTACTACGGAACTACAGGGGACAGTGGCTACACCTTC. Translated, it gives CASSYYGTTGDSGYTF.